The 15 T cell receptor beta chains below come from one sample, sequenced in a study of blood T cell repertoires in COVID-19. Produced via immunoSEQ multiplex PCR; TCRdb's table is partial and in-frame only. Among about 180,000 clones listed, about four fifths were seen once. The specimen was peripheral blood. These receptors all stem from a woman aged 55-75 years with COVID-19, enrolled during active disease.

This chain links TRBV5-1 with TRBJ1-1, with 8 bases lining up with TRBD1. The CDR3 has 15 residues. The V segment lost 4 bases and the J segment 4 bases; nucleotides outside the gene matches: 9. Germline V gene sequence: CDR1 SGHRS, CDR2 YFSETQ. The DNA of the CDR3 is TGCGCCAGCAGCCTCGGACAGGGATCGACCACTGAAGCTTTCTTT. It yields the protein CASSLGQGSTTEAFF. The full variable domain, with the rest looked up from reference TRBV5-1 and TRBJ1-1, is KAGVTQTPRYLIKTRGQQVTLSCSPISGHRSVSWYQQTPGQGLQFLFEYFSETQRNKGNFPGRFSGRQFSNSRSEMNVSTLELGDSALYLCASSLGQGSTTEAFFGQGTRLTVV.

The genes are TRBV11-2 and TRBJ2-3; a weak D match, TRBD1 (5 bases). This CDR3 has 16 amino acids. Trimming took off 3 bases at V and 2 bases at J, with 15 bases between the two ends. CDR1 SGHAT and CDR2 FQNNGV come from the germline V gene. The CDR3 region has the DNA TGTGCCAGCAGCTTCGGTACAGGAATGCTCACAGATACGCAGTATTTT. It is translated as CASSFGTGMLTDTQYF. Looking up the rest from reference TRBV11-2 and TRBJ2-3 gives the full variable domain: EAGVAQSPRYKIIEKRQSVAFWCNPISGHATLYWYQQILGQGPKLLIQFQNNGVVDDSQLPKDRFSAERLKGVDSTLKIQPAKLEDSAVYLCASSFGTGMLTDTQYFGPGTRLTVL.

The rearrangement links TRBV24-1 to TRBJ2-3, with 7 positions matching TRBD1. The CDR3 has 13 amino acids. The germline V gene encodes CDR1 KGHDR and CDR2 SFDVKD. V gave up 9 bases and J gave up 2 bases; unmatched junction bases: 4. The CDR3 protein is CATRTGPTDTQYF. CDR3 DNA: TGTGCCACCCGGACAGGACCCACAGATACGCAGTATTTT.

This chain connects TRBV5-8 to TRBJ2-6; 8 bases are shared with TRBD1. The germline V gene has CDR1 SGHTS and CDR2 YDEGEE. The V gene end was trimmed by 2 bases and the J gene end by 0 bases; junction bases not matched to a gene: 4. CDR3 length: 17 amino acids. CDR3 region: CASSFWTGSSGANVLTF. Here the CDR3 DNA reads TGTGCCAGCAGCTTTTGGACAGGGTCCTCTGGGGCCAACGTCCTGACTTTC.

This chain links TRBV6-5 with TRBJ2-2; D may be TRBD1 (5 bases). The germline CDR1 and CDR2 sequences are MNHEY and SVGAGI. This CDR3 has 16 residues. V was shortened by 4 bases and J by 2 bases, with 14 bases between the two germline ends. The CDR3, as DNA: TGTGCCAGCAGTTCAGGGCGGAACATCAACACCGGGGAGCTGTTTTTT. Its protein is CASSSGRNINTGELFF.

This clone appeared a few times. This sequence joins TRBV30 and TRBJ2-7; D is unresolved. Trimming stripped 8 bases from V and 3 bases from J, with 14 bases between. The CDR3 is 12 residues long. Per the germline V gene, CDR1 is GTSNPN and CDR2 is SVGIG (reference sequence). The DNA of the CDR3 is TGTGCCCCGATGTGGGCCAACTACGAGCAGTACTTC. The encoded protein is CAPMWANYEQYF.

J is TRBJ1-6 and V is TRBV6-6, with 9 bases lining up with TRBD1. V was pared by 8 bases and J by 8 bases, with 4 bases of the junction left unmatched. The CDR3 spans 13 residues. Germline V CDR1 and CDR2: MNHNY, SVGAGI (reference sequence). CDR3 region: CASLGQGYSPLHF. The CDR3 coding sequence is TGTGCCAGCTTAGGACAGGGGTATTCACCCCTCCACTTT.

There are a few counts of this clone. The chain couples TRBV7-2 to TRBJ2-2; possible D gene TRBD1, 7 bases. Germline CDR1 is SGHTA and CDR2 is FQGNSA. Trimming took 3 bases from V and 0 from J, leaving 11 bases between them. The CDR3 has 16 amino acids. The CDR3 loop reads CASSFQGGTNTGELFF. As DNA, the CDR3 is TGTGCCAGCAGCTTTCAGGGGGGAACGAACACCGGGGAGCTGTTTTTT. The variable domain in full, completed from reference TRBV7-2 and TRBJ2-2, reads GAGVSQSPSNKVTEKGKDVELRCDPISGHTALYWYRQSLGQGLEFLIYFQGNSAPDKSGLPSDRFSAERTGGSVSTLTIQRTQQEDSAVYLCASSFQGGTNTGELFFGEGSRLTVL.

The chain has TRBV6-5 and TRBJ2-5; TRBD1 matches 8 bases. There are 15 residues in the CDR3. CDR1 MNHEY and CDR2 SVGAGI come from the germline V gene. The V and J ends lost 2 bases and 3 bases, in that order; junction bases with no gene match: 5. As DNA, the CDR3 is TGTGCCAGCAGTTACGGCGGACAGGGCGAAGAGACCCAGTACTTC. This translates into CASSYGGQGEETQYF.

The rearrangement links TRBV12-2 to TRBJ2-7; the table's D call, TRBD2, has no DNA check behind it. TRBV12-2 is flagged as a pseudogene. The CDR3 consists of 15 residues. As DNA, the CDR3 is TGTGCAAGACCAAGACTAGCGGGAGTGTCCTACGAGCAGTACTTC. It specifies CARPRLAGVSYEQYF.

V is TRBV2 and J is TRBJ1-3; D is ambiguous. The CDR3 is 12 amino acids. Trimming left V 9 bases short and J 1 base short, with 7 bases between. Germline CDR1 is SNHLY and CDR2 is FYNNEI. The CDR3: CASSLSGNTIYF. In DNA form, the CDR3 reads TGTGCCAGTTCCCTTTCTGGAAACACCATATATTTT.

The V call is TRBV29-1, the J call TRBJ2-5; 8 nucleotides line up with TRBD2. The trim removed 7 bases at V and 4 bases at J, leaving 5 bases unmatched. The CDR3 runs to 12 residues. Germline loops: CDR1 SQVTM, CDR2 ANQGSEA. Here the CDR3 reads CSGRAGVETQYF. As DNA, the CDR3 is TGCAGCGGCCGAGCGGGAGTAGAGACCCAGTACTTC.

The rearrangement links TRBV7-2 to TRBJ2-7, with D possibly TRBD2 on 6 matching bases. Trimming took off 2 bases at V and 0 bases at J, with 17 bases between the two ends. The CDR3 has 17 residues. Germline CDR1 reads SGHTA; CDR2 reads FQGNSA. The CDR3 protein is CASSLMGGGTISYEQYF. The CDR3 DNA is TGTGCCAGCAGCTTAATGGGTGGCGGGACGATCTCCTACGAGCAGTACTTC.

V is TRBV5-6 and J is TRBJ2-2, with a tentative D call TRBD2 (6 bases). The CDR3 extends over 17 amino acids. The V end was cut by 0 bases, the J end by 0 bases, with 12 bases between. Germline loops: CDR1 SGHDT, CDR2 YYEEEE. Here the CDR3 DNA reads TGTGCCAGCAGCTTGGGGGCGGGACCCACGAACACCGGGGAGCTGTTTTTT. It translates to CASSLGAGPTNTGELFF.

This chain connects TRBV28 to TRBJ2-7; no firm D call. The germline V and J ends were trimmed by 2 bases and 6 bases, with 11 bases remaining between them. CDR3 size: 13 residues. The germline V gene has CDR1 MDHEN and CDR2 SYDVKM. The CDR3 DNA reads TGTGCCAGCAGTTTAGTCTCCCGAGTCGAGCAGTACTTC. Its translation: CASSLVSRVEQYF.